This T cell receptor (beta chain) was identified during a study of blood T cell repertoires in COVID-19. Study as a whole: Some COVID-19 samples were acute and others convalescent; all came from the United States, Italy and Spain. The cDNA or gDNA used as material had been derived from T cells, B-cell-depleted T cells, or PBMCs.

The germline CDR1 and CDR2 sequences are KGHSH and LQKENI. The germline V and J ends were trimmed by 2 bases and 2 bases, with 5 bases remaining between them. The CDR3 contains 13 residues. In the source study's methods: How many nucleated cells were present was estimated from reference gene primer amplification. Profiled with immunoSEQ multiplex PCR; TCRdb holds only in-frame clones, not every one. V and J calls and clone size come straight from that table; D and trimming were deduced from the DNA. The top ten clones hold approximately 10% of a sample with about 100,000 clones, about 90% of them seen once.

The gene calls are TRBV18 and TRBJ2-3, with D uncertain. The material sequenced was peripheral blood. The clonotype originates from a woman aged 25 to 45 with acute or convalescent COVID-19. CDR3 protein: CASSPNITDTQYF. CDR3 in DNA: TGTGCCAGCTCACCAAATATCACAGATACGCAGTATTTT.